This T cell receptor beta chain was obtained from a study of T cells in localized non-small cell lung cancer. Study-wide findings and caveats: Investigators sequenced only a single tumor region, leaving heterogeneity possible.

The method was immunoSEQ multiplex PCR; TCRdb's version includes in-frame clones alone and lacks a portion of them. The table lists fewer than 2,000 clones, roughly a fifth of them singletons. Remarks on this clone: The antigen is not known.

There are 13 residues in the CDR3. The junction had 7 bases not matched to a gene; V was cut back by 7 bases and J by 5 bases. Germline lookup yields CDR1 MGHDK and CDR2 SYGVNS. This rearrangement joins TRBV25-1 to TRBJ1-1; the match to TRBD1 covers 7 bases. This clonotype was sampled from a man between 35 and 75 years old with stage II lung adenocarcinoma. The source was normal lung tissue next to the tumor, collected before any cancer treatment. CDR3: CASKPGGGTEAFF. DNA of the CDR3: TGTGCCAGCAAGCCAGGGGGAGGTACTGAAGCTTTCTTT.